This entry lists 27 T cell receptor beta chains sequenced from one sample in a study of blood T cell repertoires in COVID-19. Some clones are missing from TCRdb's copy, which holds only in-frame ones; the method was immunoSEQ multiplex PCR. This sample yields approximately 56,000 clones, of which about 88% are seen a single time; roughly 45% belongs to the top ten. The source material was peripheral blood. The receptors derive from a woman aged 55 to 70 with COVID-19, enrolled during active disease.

This chain's CDR3 is CASSHLPGQGGMDYGYTF. In nucleotides, the CDR3 is TGCGCCAGCAGCCACCTTCCAGGACAGGGAGGAATGGACTATGGCTACACCTTC. The chain has TRBV4-1 and TRBJ1-2; 8 nucleotides align to TRBD1. This CDR3 comprises 18 residues. The germline V gene has CDR1 MGHRA and CDR2 YSYEKL. J gave up 3 bases and V 3 bases, and 15 bases lay outside the gene matches.

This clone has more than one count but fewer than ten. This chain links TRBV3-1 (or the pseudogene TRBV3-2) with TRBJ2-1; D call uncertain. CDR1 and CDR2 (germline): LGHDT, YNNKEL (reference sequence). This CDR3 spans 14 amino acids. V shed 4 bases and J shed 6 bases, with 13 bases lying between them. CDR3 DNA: TGTGCCAGCAGCCTCAAACCCCTTAGCAATGAGCAGTTCTTC. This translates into CASSLKPLSNEQFF.

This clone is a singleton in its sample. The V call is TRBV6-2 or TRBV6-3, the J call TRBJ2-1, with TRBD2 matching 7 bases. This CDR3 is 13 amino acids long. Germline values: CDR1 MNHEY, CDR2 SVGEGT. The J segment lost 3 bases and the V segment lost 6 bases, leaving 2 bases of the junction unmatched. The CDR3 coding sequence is TGTGCCAGCAGCGCGGGAGTCTACAATGAGCAGTTCTTC. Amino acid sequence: CASSAGVYNEQFF.

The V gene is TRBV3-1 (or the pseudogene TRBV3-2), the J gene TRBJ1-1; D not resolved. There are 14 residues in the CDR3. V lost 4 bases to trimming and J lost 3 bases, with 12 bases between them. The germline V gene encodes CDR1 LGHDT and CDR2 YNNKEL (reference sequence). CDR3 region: CASSLMAADTEAFF. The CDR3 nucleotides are TGTGCCAGCAGCCTCATGGCGGCGGACACTGAAGCTTTCTTT.

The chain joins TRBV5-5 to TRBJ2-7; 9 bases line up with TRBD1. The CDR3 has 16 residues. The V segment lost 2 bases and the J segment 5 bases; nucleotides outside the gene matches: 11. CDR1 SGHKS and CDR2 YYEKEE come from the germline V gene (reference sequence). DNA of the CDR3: TGTGCCAGCAGCTTTTCACAAGACAGGGGGGACCACGAGCAGTACTTC. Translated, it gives CASSFSQDRGDHEQYF. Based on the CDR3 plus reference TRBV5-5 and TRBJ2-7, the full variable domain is DAGVTQSPTHLIKTRGQQVTLRCSPISGHKSVSWYQQVLGQGPQFIFQYYEKEERGRGNFPDRFSARQFPNYSSELNVNALLLGDSALYLCASSFSQDRGDHEQYFGPGTRLTVT.

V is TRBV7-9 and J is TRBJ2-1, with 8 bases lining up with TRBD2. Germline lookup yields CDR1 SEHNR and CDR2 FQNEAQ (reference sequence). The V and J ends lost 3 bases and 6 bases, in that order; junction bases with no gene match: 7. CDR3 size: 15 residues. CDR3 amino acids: CASSFGGADSNEQFF. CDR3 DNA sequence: TGTGCCAGCAGCTTCGGGGGGGCCGATAGCAATGAGCAGTTCTTC.

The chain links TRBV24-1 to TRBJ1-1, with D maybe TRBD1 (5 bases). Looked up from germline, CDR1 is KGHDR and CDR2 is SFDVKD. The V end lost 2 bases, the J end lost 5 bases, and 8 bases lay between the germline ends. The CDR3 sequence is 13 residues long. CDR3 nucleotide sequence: TGTGCCACCAGTGATTCAGCAGGGACTGAAGCTTTCTTT. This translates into CATSDSAGTEAFF.

The CDR3 loop reads CAISDLPLAGVVEQYF. CDR3 in DNA: TGTGCCATCAGTGACTTGCCCCTAGCGGGGGTCGTCGAGCAGTACTTC. The genes are TRBV10-3 and TRBJ2-7, with TRBD2 matching 10 bases. Germline-derived CDR1 and CDR2 are ENHRY and SYGVKD. Trimming took 3 bases from V and 6 from J; bases not matched to a gene: 11. The CDR3 contains 16 residues.

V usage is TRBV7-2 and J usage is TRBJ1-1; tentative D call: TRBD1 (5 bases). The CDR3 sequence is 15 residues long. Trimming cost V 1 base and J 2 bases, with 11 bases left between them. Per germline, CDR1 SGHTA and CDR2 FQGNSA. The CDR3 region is CASSLVPGINTEAFF. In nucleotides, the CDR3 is TGTGCCAGCAGCTTAGTGCCAGGGATCAACACTGAAGCTTTCTTT.

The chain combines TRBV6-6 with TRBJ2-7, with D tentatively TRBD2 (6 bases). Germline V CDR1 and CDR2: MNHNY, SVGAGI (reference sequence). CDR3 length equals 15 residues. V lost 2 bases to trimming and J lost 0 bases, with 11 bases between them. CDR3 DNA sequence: TGTGCCAGCAGTTACCAGGCCGGGAGCTCCTACGAGCAGTACTTC. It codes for CASSYQAGSSYEQYF.

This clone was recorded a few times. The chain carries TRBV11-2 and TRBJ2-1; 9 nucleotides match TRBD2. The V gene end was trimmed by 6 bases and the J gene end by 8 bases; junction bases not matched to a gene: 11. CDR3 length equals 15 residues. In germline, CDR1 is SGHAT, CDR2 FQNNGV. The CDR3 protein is CASRPGLALTDEQFF. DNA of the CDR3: TGTGCCAGCAGGCCCGGACTAGCGCTAACAGATGAGCAGTTCTTC.

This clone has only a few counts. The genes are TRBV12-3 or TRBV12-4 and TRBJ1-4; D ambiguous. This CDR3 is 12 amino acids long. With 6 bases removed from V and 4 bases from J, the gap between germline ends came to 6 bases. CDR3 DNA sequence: TGTGCCAGCAGACAATTTAATGAAAAACTGTTTTTT. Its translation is CASRQFNEKLFF.

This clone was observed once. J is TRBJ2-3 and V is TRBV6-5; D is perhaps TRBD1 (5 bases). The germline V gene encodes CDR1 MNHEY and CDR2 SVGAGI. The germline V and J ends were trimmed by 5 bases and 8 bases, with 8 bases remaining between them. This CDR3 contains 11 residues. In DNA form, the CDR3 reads TGTGCCAGCAGTAGGGGCCGTACGCAGTATTTT. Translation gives CASSRGRTQYF.

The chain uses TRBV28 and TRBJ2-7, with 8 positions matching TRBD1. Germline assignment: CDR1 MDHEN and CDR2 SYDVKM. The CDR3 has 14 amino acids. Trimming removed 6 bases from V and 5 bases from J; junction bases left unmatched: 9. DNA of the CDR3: TGTGCCAGCAGCCCCTCGGGACAGGCCCACGAGCAGTACTTC. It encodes CASSPSGQAHEQYF.

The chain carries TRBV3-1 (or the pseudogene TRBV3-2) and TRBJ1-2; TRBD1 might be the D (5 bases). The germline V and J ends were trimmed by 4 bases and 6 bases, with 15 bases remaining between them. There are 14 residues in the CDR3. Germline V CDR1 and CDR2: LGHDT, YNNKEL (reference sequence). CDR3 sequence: CASSPGWGEDGYTF. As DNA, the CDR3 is TGTGCCAGCAGCCCCGGGTGGGGCGAAGATGGCTACACCTTC.

The CDR3 sequence: CASSWTGDTEAFF. CDR3 DNA sequence: TGTGCCAGCAGTTGGACAGGGGACACTGAAGCTTTCTTT. This sequence joins TRBV6-2 or TRBV6-3 and TRBJ1-1; TRBD1 agrees at 9 bases. Germline CDR1 is MNHEY and CDR2 is SVGEGT. The CDR3 length is 13 residues. J gave up 3 bases and V 4 bases, and 0 bases lay outside the gene matches.

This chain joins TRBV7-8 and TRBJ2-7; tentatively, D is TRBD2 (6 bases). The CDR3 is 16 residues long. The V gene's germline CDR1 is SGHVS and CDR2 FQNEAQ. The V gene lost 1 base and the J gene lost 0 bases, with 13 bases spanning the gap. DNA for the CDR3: TGTGCCAGCAGCTTAGGGTTAGCGGAAAGCTCCTACGAGCAGTACTTC. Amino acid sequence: CASSLGLAESSYEQYF.

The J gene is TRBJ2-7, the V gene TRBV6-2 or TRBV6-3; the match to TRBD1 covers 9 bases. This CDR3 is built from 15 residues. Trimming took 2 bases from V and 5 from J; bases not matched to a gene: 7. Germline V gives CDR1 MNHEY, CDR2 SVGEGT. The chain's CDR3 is CASSYGTGKPDEQYF. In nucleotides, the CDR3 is TGTGCCAGCAGTTACGGGACAGGGAAGCCGGACGAGCAGTACTTC.

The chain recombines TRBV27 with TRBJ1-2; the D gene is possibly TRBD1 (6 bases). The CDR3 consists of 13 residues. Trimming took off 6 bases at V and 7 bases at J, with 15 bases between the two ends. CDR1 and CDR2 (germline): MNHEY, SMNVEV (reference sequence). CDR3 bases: TGTGCCAGCAGCCCTACAGGGTTCTCTGGCTACACCTTC. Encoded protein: CASSPTGFSGYTF.

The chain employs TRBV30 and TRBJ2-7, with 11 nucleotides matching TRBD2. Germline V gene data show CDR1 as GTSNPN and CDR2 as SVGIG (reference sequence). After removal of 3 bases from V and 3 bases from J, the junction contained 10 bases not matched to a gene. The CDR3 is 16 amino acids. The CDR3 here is CAWRPEGLADLYEQYF. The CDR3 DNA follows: TGTGCCTGGAGACCCGAGGGACTAGCGGACCTCTACGAGCAGTACTTC.

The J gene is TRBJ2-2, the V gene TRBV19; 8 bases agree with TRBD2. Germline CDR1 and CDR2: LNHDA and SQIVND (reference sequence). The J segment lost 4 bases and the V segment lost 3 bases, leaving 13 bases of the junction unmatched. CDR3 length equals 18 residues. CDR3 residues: CASSISLGGRKSTGELFF. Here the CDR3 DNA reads TGTGCCAGTAGTATCAGTTTGGGCGGGAGGAAGAGCACCGGGGAGCTGTTTTTT.

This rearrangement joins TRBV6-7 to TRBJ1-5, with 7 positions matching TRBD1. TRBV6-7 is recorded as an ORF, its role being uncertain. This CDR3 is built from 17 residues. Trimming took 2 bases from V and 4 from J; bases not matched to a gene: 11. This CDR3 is CASSYPPGQEENQPQHF. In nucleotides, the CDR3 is TGTGCCAGCAGTTACCCCCCAGGACAGGAGGAGAATCAGCCCCAGCATTTT.

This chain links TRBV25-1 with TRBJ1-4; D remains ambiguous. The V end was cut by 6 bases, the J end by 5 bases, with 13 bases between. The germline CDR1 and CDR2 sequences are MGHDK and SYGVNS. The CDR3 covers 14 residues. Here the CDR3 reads CASSPLGRNEKLFF. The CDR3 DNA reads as TGTGCCAGCAGCCCGCTGGGGAGGAATGAAAAACTGTTTTTT.

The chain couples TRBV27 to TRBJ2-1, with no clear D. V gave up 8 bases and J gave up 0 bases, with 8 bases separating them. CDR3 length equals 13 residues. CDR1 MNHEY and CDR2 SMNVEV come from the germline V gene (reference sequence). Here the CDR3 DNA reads TGTGCCAGCTGTAAGAGCTCCTACAATGAGCAGTTCTTC. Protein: CASCKSSYNEQFF.

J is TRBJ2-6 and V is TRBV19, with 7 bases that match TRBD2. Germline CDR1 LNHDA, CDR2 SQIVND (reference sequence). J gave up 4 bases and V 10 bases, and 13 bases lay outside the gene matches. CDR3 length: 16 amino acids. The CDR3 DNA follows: TGTGCCACCTCGAGGGAGGGTAGGAGAGGGGCCAACGTCCTGACTTTC. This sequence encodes CATSREGRRGANVLTF.

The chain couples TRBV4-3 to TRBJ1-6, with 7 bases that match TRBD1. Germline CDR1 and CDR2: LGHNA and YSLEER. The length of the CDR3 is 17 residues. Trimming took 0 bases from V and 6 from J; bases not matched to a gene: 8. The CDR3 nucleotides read TGCGCCAGCAGCCAAGATCTATTTGGGACAGTTAATTCACCCCTCCACTTT. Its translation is CASSQDLFGTVNSPLHF.

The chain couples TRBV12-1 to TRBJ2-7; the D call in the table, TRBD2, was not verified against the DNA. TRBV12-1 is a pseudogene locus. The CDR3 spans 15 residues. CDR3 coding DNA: TGTGCCAGCAGCGGCCAAAGGGTAGCGGTTTACGAGCAGTACTTC. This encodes CASSGQRVAVYEQYF.